These T cell receptor beta chains were read from a single sample in a study of T cell repertoires in cytomegalovirus infection. TCRdb reanalysed the reads using MiXCR and keeps one entry per CDR3 protein. The table has around 530,000 distinct CDR3 sequences, roughly 29% seen once; the top ten hold over 10%. The source material was PBMCs. The receptors here all came from a human donor in good health (CMV status not recorded). Some clones in this sample may be carry-over from other donors' samples. CDR3s include the opening cysteine and the closing phenylalanine or tryptophan. Fields, in order: clone size, V gene, D gene, J gene, CDR3 protein, CDR3 DNA. The D gene is left open where the match is weak. Size values are once, few and many counts, or a class for expanded clones, and some rows have none.

-	TRBV20-1	-	TRBJ2-1	CSARRPGITEQFF	TGCAGTGCTAGAAGGCCAGGGATAACTGAGCAGTTCTTC
-	TRBV5-1	-	TRBJ1-4	CASSFGQSNEKLFF	TGCGCCAGCAGCTTCGGACAGTCTAATGAAAAACTGTTTTTT
few	TRBV7-2	-	TRBJ2-1	CASSLAPQGRHEQFF	TGTGCCAGCAGCTTAGCGCCTCAGGGTAGGCATGAGCAGTTCTTC
-	TRBV6-5	-	TRBJ2-3	CASSSLGGRTDTQYF	TGTGCCAGCAGTTCCCTCGGCGGGCGCACAGATACGCAGTATTTT
-	TRBV2	TRBD2	TRBJ2-3	CASSGTSGYDDTQYF	TGTGCCAGCAGTGGGACTAGCGGTTATGATGATACGCAGTATTTT
few	TRBV6-1	-	TRBJ1-1	CASSEGSLNTEAFF	TGTGCCAGCAGTGAAGGGAGTCTCAACACTGAAGCTTTCTTT
few	TRBV4-2	TRBD1	TRBJ1-2	CASSQGPPGTGPLPSPNYGYTF	TGTGCCAGCAGCCAAGGGCCTCCAGGGACAGGACCTCTCCCCTCTCCAAACTATGGCTACACCTTC
few	TRBV7-2	-	TRBJ2-1	CASSYRDWANNEQFF	TGTGCCAGCAGCTACCGGGACTGGGCAAACAATGAGCAGTTCTTC
-	TRBV24-1	-	TRBJ2-2	CATSVRANTGELFF	TGTGCCACCAGTGTACGGGCGAACACCGGGGAGCTGTTTTTT
-	TRBV20-1	-	TRBJ2-1	CSAIRQDAHNEQFF	TGCAGTGCTATAAGACAGGACGCCCACAATGAGCAGTTCTTC
-	TRBV7-9	-	TRBJ1-4	CASSLVAGGKTNEKLFF	TGTGCCAGCAGCTTAGTAGCCGGGGGGAAGACTAATGAAAAACTGTTTTTT
few	TRBV10-3	TRBD1	TRBJ1-6	CAISESSGGNNSPLHF	TGTGCCATCAGTGAGTCATCAGGGGGCAATAATTCACCCCTCCACTTT
-	TRBV3-1	TRBD2	TRBJ2-2	CASSQAGRVTGELFF	TGTGCCAGCAGCCAAGCCGGGAGGGTCACCGGGGAGCTGTTTTTT
few	TRBV20-1	-	TRBJ1-5	CSAREGNRAYGNQPQHF	TGCAGTGCTAGAGAGGGGAACCGGGCCTATGGCAATCAGCCCCAGCATTTT
few	TRBV12-3/TRBV12-4	-	TRBJ1-4	CASSFLLRGGEKLFF	TGTGCCAGCAGTTTCTTGCTCAGGGGTGGGGAAAAACTGTTTTTT
few	TRBV6-2/TRBV6-3	-	TRBJ1-5	CASRDTTAQHF	TGTGCCAGCAGGGATACGACGGCCCAGCATTTT
few	TRBV15	-	TRBJ2-1	CATSRGWGNEQFF	TGTGCCACCAGCAGAGGTTGGGGCAATGAGCAGTTCTTC
-	TRBV5-4	-	TRBJ2-3	CASSLIGRDTQYF	TGTGCCAGCAGCTTGATAGGTCGAGATACGCAGTATTTT
many	TRBV12-3/TRBV12-4	-	TRBJ2-5	CASSLSPTQYF	TGTGCCAGCAGTTTATCCCCTACCCAGTACTTC
-	TRBV4-1	TRBD2	TRBJ2-7	CASSQEIAGYEQYF	TGCGCCAGCAGCCAAGAAATAGCGGGCTACGAGCAGTACTTC
many	TRBV7-2	-	TRBJ2-5	CASSPGERKTQYF	TGTGCCAGCAGTCCCGGGGAACGAAAGACCCAGTACTTC
many	TRBV27	-	TRBJ1-4	CASSARLNEKLFF	TGTGCCAGCAGTGCAAGGTTAAATGAAAAACTGTTTTTT
few	TRBV6-5	TRBD2	TRBJ2-3	CASSDTQREAHTDTQYF	TGTGCCAGCTCGGACACGCAGCGGGAGGCCCATACAGATACGCAGTATTTT
few	TRBV6-2/TRBV6-3	-	TRBJ2-4	CASGRDIRKNIQYF	TGTGCCAGCGGGAGAGACATACGCAAAAACATTCAGTACTTC
-	TRBV6-1	-	TRBJ1-2	CASSPGVGANYGYTF	TGTGCCAGCAGTCCGGGTGTAGGGGCTAACTATGGCTACACCTTC